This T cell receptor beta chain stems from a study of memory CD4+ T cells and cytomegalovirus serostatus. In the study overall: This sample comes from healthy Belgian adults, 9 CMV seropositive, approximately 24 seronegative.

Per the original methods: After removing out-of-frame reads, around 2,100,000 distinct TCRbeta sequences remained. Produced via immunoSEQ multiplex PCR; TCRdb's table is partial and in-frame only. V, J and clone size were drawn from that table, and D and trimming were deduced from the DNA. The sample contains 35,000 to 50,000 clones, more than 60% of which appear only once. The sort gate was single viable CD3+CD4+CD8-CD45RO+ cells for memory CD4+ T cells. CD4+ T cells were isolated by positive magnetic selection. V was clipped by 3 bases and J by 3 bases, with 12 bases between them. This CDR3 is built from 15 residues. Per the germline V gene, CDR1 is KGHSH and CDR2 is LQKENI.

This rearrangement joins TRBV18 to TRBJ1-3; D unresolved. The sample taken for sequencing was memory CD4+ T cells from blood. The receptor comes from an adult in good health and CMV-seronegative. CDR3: CASSPSLDNGNTIYF. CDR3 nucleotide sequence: TGTGCCAGCTCACCGAGTTTGGATAATGGAAACACCATATATTTT.